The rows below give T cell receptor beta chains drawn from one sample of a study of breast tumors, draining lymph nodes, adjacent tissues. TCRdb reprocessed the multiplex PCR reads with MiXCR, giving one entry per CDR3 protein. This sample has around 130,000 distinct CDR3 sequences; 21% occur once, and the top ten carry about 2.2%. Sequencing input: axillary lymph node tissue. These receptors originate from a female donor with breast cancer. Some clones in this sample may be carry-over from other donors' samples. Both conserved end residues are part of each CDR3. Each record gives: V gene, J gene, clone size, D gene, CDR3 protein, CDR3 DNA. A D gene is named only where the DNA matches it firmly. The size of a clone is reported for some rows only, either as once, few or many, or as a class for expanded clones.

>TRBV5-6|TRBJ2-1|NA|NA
CASSSWTDNEQFF
TGTGCCAGCAGCTCATGGACTGACAATGAGCAGTTCTTC
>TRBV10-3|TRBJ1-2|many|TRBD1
CAISATGILLEYGYTF
TGTGCCATCAGCGCGACAGGGATTCTTTTGGAATATGGCTACACCTTC
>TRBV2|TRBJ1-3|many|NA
CASSGQFSGNTIYF
TGTGCCAGCAGTGGGCAGTTCTCTGGAAACACCATATATTTT
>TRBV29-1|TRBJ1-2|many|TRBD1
CSVGDDRVYGYTF
TGCAGCGTTGGGGACGACAGGGTCTATGGCTACACCTTC
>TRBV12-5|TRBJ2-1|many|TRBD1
CASHYGTGGYNEQFF
TGTGCTAGCCATTACGGGACAGGGGGTTACAATGAGCAGTTCTTC
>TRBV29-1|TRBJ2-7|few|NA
CSVEDTYEQYF
TGCAGCGTGGAGGATACCTACGAGCAGTACTTC
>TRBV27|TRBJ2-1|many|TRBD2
CASSLGLAYEQFF
TGTGCCAGCAGTTTAGGACTAGCGTATGAGCAGTTCTTC
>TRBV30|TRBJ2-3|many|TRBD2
CAWRASGTGAQYF
TGTGCCTGGAGGGCCAGCGGGACCGGGGCGCAGTATTTT
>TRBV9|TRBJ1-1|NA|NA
CASSVSLGTEAFF
TGTGCCAGCAGCGTCTCGCTAGGGACTGAAGCTTTCTTT
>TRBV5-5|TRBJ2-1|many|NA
CASSLGTTNEQFF
TGTGCCAGCAGCTTGGGGACTACAAATGAGCAGTTCTTC
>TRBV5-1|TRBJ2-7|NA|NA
CASSLGQSAYEQYF
TGCGCCAGCAGCTTGGGACAGAGTGCCTACGAGCAGTACTTC
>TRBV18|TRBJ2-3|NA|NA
CASSQLDTQYF
TGTGCCAGCTCACAATTAGATACGCAGTATTTT
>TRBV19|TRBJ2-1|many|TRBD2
CASSPRLAGGPYNEQFF
TGTGCCAGTAGTCCCCGACTAGCGGGAGGCCCCTACAATGAGCAGTTCTTC
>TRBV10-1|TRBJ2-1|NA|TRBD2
CASAAAGGIFDGQFF
TGCGCCAGCGCCGCAGCGGGAGGCATCTTTGATGGGCAGTTCTTC
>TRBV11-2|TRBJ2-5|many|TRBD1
CASSPGTGYAETQYF
TGTGCCAGCAGCCCTGGGACAGGATATGCGGAGACCCAGTACTTC
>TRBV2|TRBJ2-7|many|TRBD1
CASNRDRDLEQYF
TGTGCCAGCAACCGGGACAGGGATCTCGAGCAGTACTTC